In its sample, the clone carrying this T cell receptor beta chain was seen a few times. As yet, its antigen is unknown. The sample comes from a study of cytomegalovirus exposure and HLA in healthy donors. The overall study: Out of about 360 genotyped donors, roughly 80% belonged to the Caucasian-associated ancestry cluster.

Overall study results and limits: Across donors, most TCRs were seen rarely, yet some public ones were widespread. Altogether, 170 or so TCR beta chains were recorded as cytomegalovirus-associated.

The PCR employed 60 Vbeta primers together with 13 Jbeta primers. Assay used: immunoSEQ multiplex PCR; TCRdb lists only in-frame clones, some missing. In the table there are 120,000 or so clones, 15% to 20% of which are singletons. V was clipped by 4 bases and J by 0 bases; unmatched bases: 9. The germline CDR1 and CDR2 sequences are SGHRS and YFSETQ. CDR3 length: 19 amino acids. This receptor was obtained from a female donor in good health and CMV-seropositive. Sequenced sample: PBMCs. J is TRBJ2-3 and V is TRBV5-1; 15 bases agree with TRBD2. In DNA form, the CDR3 reads TGCGCCAGCAGCGCCGGGACTAGCGGGAGGACCTTAAGCACAGATACGCAGTATTTT. Translated: CASSAGTSGRTLSTDTQYF.